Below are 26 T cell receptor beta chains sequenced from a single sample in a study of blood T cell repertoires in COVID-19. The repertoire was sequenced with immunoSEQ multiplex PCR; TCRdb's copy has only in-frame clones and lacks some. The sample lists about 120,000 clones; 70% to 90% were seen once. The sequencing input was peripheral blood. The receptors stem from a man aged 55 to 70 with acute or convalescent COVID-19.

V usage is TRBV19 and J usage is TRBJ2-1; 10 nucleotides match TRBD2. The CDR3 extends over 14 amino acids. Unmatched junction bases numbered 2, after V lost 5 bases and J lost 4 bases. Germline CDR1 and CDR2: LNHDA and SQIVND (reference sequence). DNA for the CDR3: TGTGCCAGTAGTTCGGGACTAGCGTACAATGAGCAGTTCTTC. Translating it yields CASSSGLAYNEQFF.

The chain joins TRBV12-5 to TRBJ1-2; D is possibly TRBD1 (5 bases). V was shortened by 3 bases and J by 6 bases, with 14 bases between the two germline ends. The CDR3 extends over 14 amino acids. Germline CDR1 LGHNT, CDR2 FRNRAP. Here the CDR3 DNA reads TGTGCTAGTGGTTTAAACAGTCAGGGCCATGGCTACACCTTC. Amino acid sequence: CASGLNSQGHGYTF.

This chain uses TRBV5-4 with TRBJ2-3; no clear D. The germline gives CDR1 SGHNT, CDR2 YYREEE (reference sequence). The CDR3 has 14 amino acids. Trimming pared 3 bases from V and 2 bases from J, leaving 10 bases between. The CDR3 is CASSYGSDTDTQYF. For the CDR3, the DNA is TGTGCCAGCAGCTACGGAAGCGACACAGATACGCAGTATTTT.

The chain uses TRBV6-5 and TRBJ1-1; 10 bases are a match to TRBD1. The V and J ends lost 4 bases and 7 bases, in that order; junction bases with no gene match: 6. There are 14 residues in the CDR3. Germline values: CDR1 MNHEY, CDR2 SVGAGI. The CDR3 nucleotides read TGTGCCAGCAGTTCCTCTCGGGACAGGGGTGAAGCTTTCTTT. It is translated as CASSSSRDRGEAFF.

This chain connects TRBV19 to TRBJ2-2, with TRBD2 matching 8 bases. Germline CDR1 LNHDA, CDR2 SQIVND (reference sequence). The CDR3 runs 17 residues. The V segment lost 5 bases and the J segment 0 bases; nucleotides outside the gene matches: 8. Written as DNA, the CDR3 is TGTGCCAGTAGTCCCCGAGTACTAGCGGCGAACACCGGGGAGCTGTTTTTT. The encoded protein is CASSPRVLAANTGELFF.

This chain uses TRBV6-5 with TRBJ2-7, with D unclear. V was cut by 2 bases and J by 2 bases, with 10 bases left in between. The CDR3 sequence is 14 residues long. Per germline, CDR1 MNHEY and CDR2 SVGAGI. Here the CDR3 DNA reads TGTGCCAGCAGTTACGAGGCACGGCCCTACGAGCAGTACTTC. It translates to CASSYEARPYEQYF.

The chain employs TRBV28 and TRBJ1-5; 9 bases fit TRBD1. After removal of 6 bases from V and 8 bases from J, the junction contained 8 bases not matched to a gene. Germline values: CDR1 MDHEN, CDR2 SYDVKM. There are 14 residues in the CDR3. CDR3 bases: TGTGCCAGCAGCTTCGGGACAGGGAATAAGCCCCAGCATTTT. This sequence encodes CASSFGTGNKPQHF.

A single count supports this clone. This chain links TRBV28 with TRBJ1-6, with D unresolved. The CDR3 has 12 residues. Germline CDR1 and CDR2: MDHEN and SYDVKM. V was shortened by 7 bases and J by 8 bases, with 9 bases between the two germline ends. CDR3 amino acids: CASNARDSPLHF. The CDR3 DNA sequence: TGTGCCAGCAACGCGAGGGATTCACCCCTCCACTTT.

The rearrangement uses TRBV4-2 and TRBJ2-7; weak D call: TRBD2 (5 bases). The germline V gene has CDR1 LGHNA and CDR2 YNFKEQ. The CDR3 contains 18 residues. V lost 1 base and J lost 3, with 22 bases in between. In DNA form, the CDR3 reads TGTGCCAGCAGCCAAGCCCTCTCGATGAGCGGAAAGGGCTACGAGCAGTACTTC. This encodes CASSQALSMSGKGYEQYF.

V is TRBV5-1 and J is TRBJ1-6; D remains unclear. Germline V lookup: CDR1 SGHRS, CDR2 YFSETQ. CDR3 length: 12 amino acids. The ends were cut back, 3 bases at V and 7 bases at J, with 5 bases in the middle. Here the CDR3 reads CASSSSNSPLHF. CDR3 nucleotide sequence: TGCGCCAGCAGCTCAAGCAATTCACCCCTCCACTTT. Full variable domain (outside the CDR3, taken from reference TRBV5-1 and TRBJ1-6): KAGVTQTPRYLIKTRGQQVTLSCSPISGHRSVSWYQQTPGQGLQFLFEYFSETQRNKGNFPGRFSGRQFSNSRSEMNVSTLELGDSALYLCASSSSNSPLHFGNGTRLTVT.

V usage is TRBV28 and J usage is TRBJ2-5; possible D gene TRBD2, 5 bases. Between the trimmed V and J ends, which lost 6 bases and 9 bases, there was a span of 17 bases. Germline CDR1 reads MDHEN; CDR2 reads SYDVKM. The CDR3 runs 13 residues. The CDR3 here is CASRRRGPEAQYF. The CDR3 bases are TGTGCCAGCAGGCGGCGCGGCCCGGAGGCCCAGTACTTC.

DNA of the CDR3: TGTGCCAGCAGTTTACTCGGGGACTCCTATAATTCACCCCTCCACTTT. Translation: CASSLLGDSYNSPLHF. The chain recombines TRBV27 with TRBJ1-6; the D is unclear. The CDR3 loop spans 16 amino acids. V lost 2 bases and J 0 bases, leaving 8 bases between the germline ends. Germline V gives CDR1 MNHEY, CDR2 SMNVEV (reference sequence).

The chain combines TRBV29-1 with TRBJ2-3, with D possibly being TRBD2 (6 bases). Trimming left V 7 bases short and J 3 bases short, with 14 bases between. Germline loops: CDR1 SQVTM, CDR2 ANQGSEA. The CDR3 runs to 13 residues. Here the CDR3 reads CSDDRRGTDTQYF. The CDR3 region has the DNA TGCAGCGACGACCGGCGGGGTACAGATACGCAGTATTTT.

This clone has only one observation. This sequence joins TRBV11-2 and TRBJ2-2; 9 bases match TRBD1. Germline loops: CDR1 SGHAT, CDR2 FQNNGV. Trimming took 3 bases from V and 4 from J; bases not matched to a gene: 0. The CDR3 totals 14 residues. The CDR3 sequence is CASSLGQGTGELFF. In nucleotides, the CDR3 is TGTGCCAGCAGCTTGGGACAGGGCACCGGGGAGCTGTTTTTT. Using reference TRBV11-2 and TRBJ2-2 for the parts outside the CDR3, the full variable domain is EAGVAQSPRYKIIEKRQSVAFWCNPISGHATLYWYQQILGQGPKLLIQFQNNGVVDDSQLPKDRFSAERLKGVDSTLKIQPAKLEDSAVYLCASSLGQGTGELFFGEGSRLTVL.

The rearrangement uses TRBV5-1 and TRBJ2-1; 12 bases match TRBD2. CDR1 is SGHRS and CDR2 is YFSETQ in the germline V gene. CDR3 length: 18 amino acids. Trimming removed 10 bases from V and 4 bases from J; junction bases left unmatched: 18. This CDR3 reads CAAEQYSSGRVRYNEQFF. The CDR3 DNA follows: TGCGCCGCCGAGCAGTATTCTAGCGGGAGGGTACGGTACAATGAGCAGTTCTTC.

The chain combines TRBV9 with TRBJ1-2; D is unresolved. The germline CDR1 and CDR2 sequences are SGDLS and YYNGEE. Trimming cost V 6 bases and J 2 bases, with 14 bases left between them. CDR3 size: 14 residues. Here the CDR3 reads CASNDGAVNYGYTF. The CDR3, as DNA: TGTGCCAGCAATGACGGCGCGGTGAACTATGGCTACACCTTC. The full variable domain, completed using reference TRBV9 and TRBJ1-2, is DSGVTQTPKHLITATGQRVTLRCSPRSGDLSVYWYQQSLDQGLQFLIQYYNGEERAKGNILERFSAQQFPDLHSELNLSSLELGDSALYFCASNDGAVNYGYTFGSGTRLTVV.

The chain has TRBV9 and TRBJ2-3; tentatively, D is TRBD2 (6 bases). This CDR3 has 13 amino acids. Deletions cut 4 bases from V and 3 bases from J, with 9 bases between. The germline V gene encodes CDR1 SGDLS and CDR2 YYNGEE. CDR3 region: CASSLGTTDTQYF. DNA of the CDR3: TGTGCCAGCAGCCTCGGGACTACAGATACGCAGTATTTT.

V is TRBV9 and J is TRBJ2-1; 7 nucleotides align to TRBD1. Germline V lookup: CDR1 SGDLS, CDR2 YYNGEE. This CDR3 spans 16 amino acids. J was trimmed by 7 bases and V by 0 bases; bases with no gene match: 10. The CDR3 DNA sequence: TGTGCCAGCAGCGTAGCTTCGAGACAGGGCGTGAATGAGCAGTTCTTC. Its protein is CASSVASRQGVNEQFF.

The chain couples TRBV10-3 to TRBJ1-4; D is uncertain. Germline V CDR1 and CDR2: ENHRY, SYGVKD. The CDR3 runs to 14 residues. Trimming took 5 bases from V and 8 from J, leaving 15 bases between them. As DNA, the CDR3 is TGTGCCATCAGTCCCGAGGCAGGAGGCGAAAAACTGTTTTTT. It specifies CAISPEAGGEKLFF.

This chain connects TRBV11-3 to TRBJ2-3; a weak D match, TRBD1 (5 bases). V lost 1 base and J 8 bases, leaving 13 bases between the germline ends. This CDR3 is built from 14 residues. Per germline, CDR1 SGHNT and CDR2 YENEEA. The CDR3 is CASSLGGEQGTQYF. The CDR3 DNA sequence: TGTGCCAGCAGCTTAGGGGGCGAGCAGGGTACGCAGTATTTT.

DNA for the CDR3: TGTGCCAGCAGGCCCGGGACTAGCGGCTACAATGAGCAGTTCTTC. This codes for CASRPGTSGYNEQFF. This chain uses TRBV3-1 (or the pseudogene TRBV3-2) with TRBJ2-1; TRBD2 matches at 11 bases. CDR1 and CDR2 (germline): LGHDT, YNNKEL (reference sequence). Germline trimming cut 6 bases from V and 3 bases from J; bases unmatched to any gene: 4. The CDR3 totals 15 residues.

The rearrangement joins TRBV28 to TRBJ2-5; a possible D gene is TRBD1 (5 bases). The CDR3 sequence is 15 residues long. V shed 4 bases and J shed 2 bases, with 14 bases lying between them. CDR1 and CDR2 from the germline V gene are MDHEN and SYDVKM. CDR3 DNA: TGTGCCAGCAGTTCAGTCAGGGCCTATCAAGAGACCCAGTACTTC. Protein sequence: CASSSVRAYQETQYF.

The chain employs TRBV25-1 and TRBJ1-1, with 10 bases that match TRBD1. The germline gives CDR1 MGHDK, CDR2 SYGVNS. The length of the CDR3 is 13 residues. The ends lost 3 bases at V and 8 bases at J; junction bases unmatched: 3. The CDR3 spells CASSDRQGAEAFF. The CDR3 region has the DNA TGTGCCAGCAGTGACCGACAGGGGGCGGAAGCTTTCTTT.

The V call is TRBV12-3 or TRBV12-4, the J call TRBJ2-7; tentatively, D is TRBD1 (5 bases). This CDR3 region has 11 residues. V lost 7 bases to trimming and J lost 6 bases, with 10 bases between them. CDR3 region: CASKSTVEQYF. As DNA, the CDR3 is TGTGCCAGCAAATCGACAGTCGAGCAGTACTTC.

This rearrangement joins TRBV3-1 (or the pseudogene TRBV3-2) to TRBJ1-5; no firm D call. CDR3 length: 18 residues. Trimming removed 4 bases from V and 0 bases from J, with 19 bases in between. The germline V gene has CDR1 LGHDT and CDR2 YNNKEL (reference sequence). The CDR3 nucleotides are TGTGCCAGCAGCCTTGGAGACGAACCGCTAAATAGCAATCAGCCCCAGCATTTT. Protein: CASSLGDEPLNSNQPQHF.

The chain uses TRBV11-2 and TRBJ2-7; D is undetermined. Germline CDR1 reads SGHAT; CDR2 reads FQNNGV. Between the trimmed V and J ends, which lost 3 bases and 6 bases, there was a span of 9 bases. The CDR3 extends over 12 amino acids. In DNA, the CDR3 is TGTGCCAGCAGCTTTACCCCCAGCGAGCAGTACTTC. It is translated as CASSFTPSEQYF.